The 20 T cell receptor beta chains presented below share a single source sample, sequenced in a study of cytomegalovirus exposure and HLA in healthy donors. Profiled with immunoSEQ multiplex PCR; TCRdb holds only in-frame clones, not every one. The table lists approximately 120,000 clones, about nine tenths of them singletons, with 1.5% to 2.5% in the top ten. The sequenced material came from PBMCs. The receptors shown here come from a woman aged 18-29 years in good health and CMV-seronegative.

The V call is TRBV27, the J call TRBJ2-7; 11 bases map to TRBD1. The CDR3 runs 14 residues. V lost 6 bases and J lost 5; bases outside the gene matches: 6. CDR1 MNHEY and CDR2 SMNVEV come from the germline V gene (reference sequence). DNA of the CDR3: TGTGCCAGCAGGGAGGGGACAGGGGGAGACGAGCAGTACTTC. It translates to CASREGTGGDEQYF.

This clone showed up just a few times. CDR3 sequence (DNA): TGTGCCAGCAGCCCCGGGGGGGGTTCTTACGAGCAGTACTTC. Translated, it gives CASSPGGGSYEQYF. The rearrangement links TRBV7-6 to TRBJ2-7; 8 bases match TRBD2. The CDR3 has 14 amino acids. J lost 4 bases, V lost 5 bases, and 7 bases had no gene match. The germline CDR1 and CDR2 sequences are SGHVS and FNYEAQ.

V and J are TRBV7-9 and TRBJ1-1; 7 nucleotides line up with TRBD1. Germline-derived CDR1 and CDR2 are SEHNR and FQNEAQ (reference sequence). The CDR3 spans 14 residues. V was clipped by 4 bases and J by 1 base; unmatched bases: 3. CDR3 DNA sequence: TGTGCCAGCAGCTCCAACAGGGGGAACACTGAAGCTTTCTTT. It translates to CASSSNRGNTEAFF. Full variable domain (rest looked up from reference TRBV7-9 and TRBJ1-1): DTGVSQNPRHKITKRGQNVTFRCDPISEHNRLYWYRQTLGQGPEFLTYFQNEAQLEKSRLLSDRFSAERPKGSFSTLEIQRTEQGDSAMYLCASSSNRGNTEAFFGQGTRLTVV.

The rearrangement links TRBV10-3 to TRBJ2-4, with D possibly matching TRBD2 (5 bases). Germline lookup yields CDR1 ENHRY and CDR2 SYGVKD. The CDR3 is 16 amino acids. The V end was cut by 1 base, the J end by 3 bases, with 13 bases between. This chain's CDR3 is CAISEFGRKGKNIQYF. For the CDR3, the DNA is TGTGCCATCAGTGAGTTTGGGAGAAAAGGCAAAAACATTCAGTACTTC.

J is TRBJ1-1 and V is TRBV27; the D gene is possibly TRBD1 (5 bases). V gave up 0 bases and J gave up 5 bases, with 10 bases separating them. The CDR3 has 14 amino acids. The germline V gene encodes CDR1 MNHEY and CDR2 SMNVEV (reference sequence). CDR3: CASSLSAGWTEAFF. In DNA, the CDR3 is TGTGCCAGCAGTTTATCGGCAGGGTGGACTGAAGCTTTCTTT.

The chain couples TRBV7-2 to TRBJ2-1; the D is unclear. Trimming cost V 1 base and J 0 bases, with 13 bases left between them. The CDR3 is 17 residues long. Per the germline V gene, CDR1 is SGHTA and CDR2 is FQGNSA. As DNA, the CDR3 is TGTGCCAGCAGCTTAGTTCAACTCCGAGGCTCCTACAATGAGCAGTTCTTC. This translates into CASSLVQLRGSYNEQFF.

The J gene is TRBJ2-7, the V gene TRBV6-5, with TRBD1 as a possible D gene (5 bases). Germline V gene data show CDR1 as MNHEY and CDR2 as SVGAGI. The CDR3 totals 12 residues. The V end was cut by 7 bases, the J end by 5 bases, with 12 bases between. The chain's CDR3 is CASKGVRDEQYF. CDR3 sequence (DNA): TGTGCCAGCAAAGGGGTTCGAGACGAGCAGTACTTC.

A few counts support this clone. This sequence joins TRBV5-1 and TRBJ2-2; maybe TRBD2 (6 bases). This CDR3 contains 16 residues. V was pared by 3 bases and J by 7 bases, with 19 bases between. Germline CDR1 is SGHRS and CDR2 is YFSETQ. The CDR3 loop reads CASSWTQLAADGELFF. The CDR3 DNA follows: TGCGCCAGCAGCTGGACCCAACTAGCCGCGGACGGGGAGCTGTTTTTT.

The V call is TRBV7-3, the J call TRBJ1-1, with unresolved D. The CDR3 contains 14 residues. Trimming took 5 bases from V and 4 from J, leaving 14 bases between them. The germline gives CDR1 SGHTA, CDR2 FQGTGA. The CDR3 here is CASSANPFGTEAFF. Written as DNA, the CDR3 is TGTGCCAGCAGCGCGAACCCTTTCGGCACTGAAGCTTTCTTT.

In this sample, this clone turned up once. The rearrangement joins TRBV9 to TRBJ2-1; no clear D gene. V was cut by 0 bases and J by 0 bases, with 7 bases left in between. The CDR3 sequence is 15 residues long. Germline V CDR1 and CDR2: SGDLS, YYNGEE. The CDR3: CASSVGVSSYNEQFF. The CDR3 bases are TGTGCCAGCAGCGTAGGAGTTAGCTCCTACAATGAGCAGTTCTTC.

The rearrangement links TRBV7-9 to TRBJ1-1; TRBD1 matches at 8 bases. Germline V CDR1 and CDR2: SEHNR, FQNEAQ (reference sequence). The length of the CDR3 is 15 residues. The J segment lost 1 base and the V segment lost 2 bases, leaving 3 bases of the junction unmatched. The CDR3 DNA follows: TGTGCCAGCAGCTTACCTCAGGGGGCGAACACTGAAGCTTTCTTT. As protein: CASSLPQGANTEAFF.

J is TRBJ1-1 and V is TRBV4-2, with D hard to call. The CDR3 is 16 amino acids. Germline V CDR1 and CDR2: LGHNA, YNFKEQ. V gave up 0 bases and J gave up 3 bases, with 14 bases separating them. CDR3 protein: CASSQDLGRGDTEAFF. The CDR3 nucleotides are TGTGCCAGCAGCCAAGACCTAGGGCGGGGAGACACTGAAGCTTTCTTT.

V gene TRBV6-1 combines with J gene TRBJ2-6; 9 bases match TRBD1. The CDR3 contains 15 residues. Germline CDR1 MNHNS, CDR2 SASEGT. V lost 10 bases, J lost 0 bases, and 4 bases stayed unmatched. The CDR3 DNA reads as TGTGCCACGGGGACAGGGAGCTCTGGGGCCAACGTCCTGACTTTC. Its translation: CATGTGSSGANVLTF.

V usage is TRBV11-2 and J usage is TRBJ2-7, with D perhaps matching TRBD2 (6 bases). CDR1 is SGHAT, CDR2 FQNNGV, per germline. The CDR3 covers 13 residues. The germline V and J ends were trimmed by 1 base and 3 bases, with 7 bases remaining between them. CDR3 sequence (DNA): TGTGCCAGCAGCTTAGTGACTAGCTACGAGCAGTACTTC. Translating it yields CASSLVTSYEQYF.

V is TRBV4-1 and J is TRBJ2-7, with 7 bases fitting TRBD1. The germline V gene has CDR1 MGHRA and CDR2 YSYEKL. Trimming at V came to 0 bases and at J to 3 bases, leaving 8 bases not matched to a gene. The CDR3 is 16 residues long. CDR3 in amino acids: CASSQDQGERGYEQYF. CDR3 DNA: TGCGCCAGCAGCCAAGATCAGGGGGAACGCGGCTACGAGCAGTACTTC.

This clone was detected a few times. V and J are TRBV19 and TRBJ2-3; tentatively, D is TRBD2 (5 bases). Germline values: CDR1 LNHDA, CDR2 SQIVND (reference sequence). V lost 3 bases and J lost 2, with 9 bases in between. The CDR3 runs to 14 residues. CDR3: CASSISENTDTQYF. The CDR3 coding sequence is TGTGCCAGTAGTATTAGCGAAAACACAGATACGCAGTATTTT. Complete variable domain (other parts from reference TRBV19 and TRBJ2-3): DGGITQSPKYLFRKEGQNVTLSCEQNLNHDAMYWYRQDPGQGLRLIYYSQIVNDFQKGDIAEGYSVSREKKESFPLTVTSAQKNPTAFYLCASSISENTDTQYFGPGTRLTVL.

The rearrangement joins TRBV6-5 to TRBJ1-4, with a weak D call TRBD1 (6 bases). Germline lookup yields CDR1 MNHEY and CDR2 SVGAGI. The CDR3 spans 14 residues. Deletions cut 6 bases from V and 0 bases from J, with 8 bases between. Here the CDR3 DNA reads TGTGCCAGCAGGCGGACAGCAACTAATGAAAAACTGTTTTTT. Translated, it gives CASRRTATNEKLFF.

J is TRBJ1-1 and V is TRBV4-2; the D gene is possibly TRBD1 (6 bases). V lost 4 bases to trimming and J lost 0 bases, with 12 bases between them. The CDR3 extends over 15 amino acids. Germline-derived CDR1 and CDR2 are LGHNA and YNFKEQ. CDR3 loop: CASSLYRELNTEAFF. The DNA of the CDR3 is TGTGCCAGCAGCCTTTACAGGGAACTGAACACTGAAGCTTTCTTT.

The V call is TRBV9, the J call TRBJ2-5; no definite D call. The V gene lost 0 bases and the J gene lost 7 bases, with 7 bases spanning the gap. Germline V gives CDR1 SGDLS, CDR2 YYNGEE. This CDR3 spans 12 amino acids. CDR3 bases: TGTGCCAGCAGCGTAGACAGTGGGACCCAGTACTTC. As protein: CASSVDSGTQYF.

The chain uses TRBV6-5 and TRBJ2-2; 7 positions agree with TRBD2. After removal of 2 bases from V and 0 bases from J, the junction contained 3 bases not matched to a gene. The CDR3 is 16 amino acids. CDR1 and CDR2 from the germline V gene are MNHEY and SVGAGI. CDR3 loop: CASSYVAGPNTGELFF. The CDR3 bases are TGTGCCAGCAGTTACGTAGCGGGCCCGAACACCGGGGAGCTGTTTTTT.